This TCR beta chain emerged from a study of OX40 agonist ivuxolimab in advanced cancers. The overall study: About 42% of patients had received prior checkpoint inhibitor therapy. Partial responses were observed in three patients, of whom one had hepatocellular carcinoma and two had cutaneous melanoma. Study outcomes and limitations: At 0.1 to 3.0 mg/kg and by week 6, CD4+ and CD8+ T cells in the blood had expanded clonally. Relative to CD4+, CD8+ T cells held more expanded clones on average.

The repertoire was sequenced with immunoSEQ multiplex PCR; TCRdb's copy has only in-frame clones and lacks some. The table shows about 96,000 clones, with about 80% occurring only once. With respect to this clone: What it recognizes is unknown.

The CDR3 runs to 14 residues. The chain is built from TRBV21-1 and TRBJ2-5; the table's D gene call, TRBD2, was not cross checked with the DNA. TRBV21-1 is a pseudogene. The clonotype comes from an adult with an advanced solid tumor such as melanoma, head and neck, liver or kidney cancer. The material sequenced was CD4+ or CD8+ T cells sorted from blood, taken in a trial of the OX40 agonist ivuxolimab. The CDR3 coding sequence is TGTGCCAGCAGCAGGGAGAGCCTTCAAGAGACCCAGTACTTC. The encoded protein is CASSRESLQETQYF.